One T cell receptor beta chain is described in this entry. What it binds is not known. This specimen comes from a study of PD-1 blockade in mismatch repair-deficient tumors. Study-wide background: All were previously treated, progressing patients with around eleven mismatch repair-deficient cancer types. Study-wide findings and caveats: Tumor-resident clones, often absent from pretreatment blood, expanded after pembrolizumab and then contracted.

Three pembrolizumab responders had their TCRs sequenced. The CDR3 runs 15 residues. Germline lookup yields CDR1 SGHAT and CDR2 FQNNGV. V was clipped by 0 bases and J by 2 bases; unmatched bases: 1. TCRdb keeps only in-frame clones here, not all; method: immunoSEQ multiplex PCR. Of around 23,000 clones in the sample, 75% to 85% were seen once. The chain joins TRBV11-2 to TRBJ2-7; TRBD2 agrees at 10 bases. This sample comprised peripheral blood, obtained 12 weeks after starting pembrolizumab. This clonotype originated in an adult with mismatch repair-deficient cancer. Here the CDR3 reads CASSLELAGTYEQYF. In DNA, the CDR3 is TGTGCCAGCAGCTTAGAACTAGCGGGGACCTACGAGCAGTACTTC.